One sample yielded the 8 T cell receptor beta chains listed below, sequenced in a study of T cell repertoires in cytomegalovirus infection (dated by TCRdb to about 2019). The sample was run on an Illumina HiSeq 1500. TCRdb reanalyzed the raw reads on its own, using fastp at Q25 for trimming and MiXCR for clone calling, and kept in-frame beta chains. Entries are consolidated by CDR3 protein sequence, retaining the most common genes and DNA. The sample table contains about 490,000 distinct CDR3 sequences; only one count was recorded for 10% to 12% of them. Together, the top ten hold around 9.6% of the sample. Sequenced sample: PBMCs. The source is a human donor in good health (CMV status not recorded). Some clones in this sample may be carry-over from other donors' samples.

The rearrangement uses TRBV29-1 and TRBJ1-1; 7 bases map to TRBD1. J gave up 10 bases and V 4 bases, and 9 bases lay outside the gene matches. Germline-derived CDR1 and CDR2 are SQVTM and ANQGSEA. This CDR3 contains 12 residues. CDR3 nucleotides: TGCAGCGTTGGGGACAGCGAGCCTGCAGCTTTCTTT. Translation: CSVGDSEPAAFF.

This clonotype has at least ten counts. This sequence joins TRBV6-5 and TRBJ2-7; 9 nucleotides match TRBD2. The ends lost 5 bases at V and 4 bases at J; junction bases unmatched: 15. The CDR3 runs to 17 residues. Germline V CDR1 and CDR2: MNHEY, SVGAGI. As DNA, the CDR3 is TGTGCCAGCAGTCGTGCTAAAACTCTAGCGGGGCTGTACGAGCAGTACTTC. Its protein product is CASSRAKTLAGLYEQYF.

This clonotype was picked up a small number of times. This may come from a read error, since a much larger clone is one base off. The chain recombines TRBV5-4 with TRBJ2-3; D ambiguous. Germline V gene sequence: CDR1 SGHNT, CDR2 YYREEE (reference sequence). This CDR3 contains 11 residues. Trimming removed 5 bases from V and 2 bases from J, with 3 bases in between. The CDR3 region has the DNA TGTGCCAGCAGGGCCACAGATACGCAGTATTTT. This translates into CASRATDTQYF. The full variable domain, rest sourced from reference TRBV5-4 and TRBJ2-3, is ETGVTQSPTHLIKTRGQQVTLRCSSQSGHNTVSWYQQALGQGPQFIFQYYREEENGRGNFPPRFSGLQFPNYSSELNVNALELDDSALYLCASRATDTQYFGPGTRLTVL.

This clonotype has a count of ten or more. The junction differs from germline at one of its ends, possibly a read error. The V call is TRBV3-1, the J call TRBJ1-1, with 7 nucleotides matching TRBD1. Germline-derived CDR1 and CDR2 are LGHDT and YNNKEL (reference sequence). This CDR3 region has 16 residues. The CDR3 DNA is TGTGCCAGCAGCCAAGACCGAGGGGGCTTGAAGACTGAAGCTTTCTTT. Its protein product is CASSQDRGGLKTEAFF.

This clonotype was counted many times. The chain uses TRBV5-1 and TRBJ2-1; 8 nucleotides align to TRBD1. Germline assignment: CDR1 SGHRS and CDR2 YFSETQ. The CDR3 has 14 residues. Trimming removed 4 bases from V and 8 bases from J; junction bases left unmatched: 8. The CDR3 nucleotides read TGCGCCAGCAGCCTCCGGACAGGGTCCCATGAGCAGTTCTTC. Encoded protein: CASSLRTGSHEQFF.

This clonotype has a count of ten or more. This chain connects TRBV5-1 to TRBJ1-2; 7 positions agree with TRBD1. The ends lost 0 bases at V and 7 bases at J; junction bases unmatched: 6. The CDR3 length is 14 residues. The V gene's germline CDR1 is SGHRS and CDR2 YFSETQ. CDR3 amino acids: CASSLATGLVGYTF. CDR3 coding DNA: TGCGCCAGCAGCTTGGCGACAGGGCTGGTTGGCTACACCTTC. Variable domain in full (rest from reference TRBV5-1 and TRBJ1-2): KAGVTQTPRYLIKTRGQQVTLSCSPISGHRSVSWYQQTPGQGLQFLFEYFSETQRNKGNFPGRFSGRQFSNSRSEMNVSTLELGDSALYLCASSLATGLVGYTFGSGTRLTVV.

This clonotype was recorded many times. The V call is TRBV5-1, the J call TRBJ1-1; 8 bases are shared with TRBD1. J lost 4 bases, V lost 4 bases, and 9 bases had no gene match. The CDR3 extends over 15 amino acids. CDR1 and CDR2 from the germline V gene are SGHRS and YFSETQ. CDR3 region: CASSPGGQGFTEAFF. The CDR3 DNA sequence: TGCGCCAGCAGCCCTGGAGGACAGGGTTTCACTGAAGCTTTCTTT.

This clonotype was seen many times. Written as DNA, the CDR3 is TGCAGTGCTAGGATTGGGAGTACCCCCTACAATGAGCAGTTCTTC. Protein product: CSARIGSTPYNEQFF. V is TRBV20-1 and J is TRBJ2-1; tentative D call: TRBD2 (5 bases). The germline gives CDR1 DFQATT, CDR2 SNEGSKA (reference sequence). The CDR3 has 15 residues. V was clipped by 3 bases and J by 2 bases, with 14 bases between them.